This paragraph reports one TCR beta chain. The data belong to a study of T cell responses to AZD1222 COVID-19 vaccine. The assay was immunoSEQ multiplex PCR, and TCRdb's table has in-frame clones only and misses some. Of roughly 190,000 clones listed, around 92% were seen once; the top ten hold 1% to 1.5%. Germline assignment: CDR1 MNHNY and CDR2 SVGAGI (reference sequence). V was shortened by 7 bases and J by 2 bases, with 8 bases between the two germline ends. There are 12 residues in the CDR3. The rearrangement joins TRBV6-6 to TRBJ1-2; D is unclear. The TCR sequence derives from an adult in good health. Sequences were derived from peripheral blood, sampled on day 0 of AZD1222 vaccination. The CDR3, as DNA: TGTGCCAGCACAGGCACGAACTATGGCTACACCTTC. Amino acid sequence: CASTGTNYGYTF.